These T cell receptor beta chains were read from a single sample in a study of OX40 agonist ivuxolimab in advanced cancers. Repertoires were generated with immunoSEQ multiplex PCR, while TCRdb's copy carries only in-frame clones and drops some. The repertoire holds about 40,000 clones, over 75% seen once, with over 2.5% in the top ten. The input for sequencing was CD4+ or CD8+ T cells sorted from blood, taken in a trial of the OX40 agonist ivuxolimab. The receptors derive from an adult with an advanced solid tumor such as melanoma, head and neck, liver or kidney cancer. The CDR3 runs from the conserved cysteine through the conserved F or W. D genes are given only for firm matches. The size field is filled for only some rows; it gives once, few, many or a size class.

.	TRBV9	.	TRBJ1-2	TGTGCCAGCAGCGCCCGGACGGGCTCTAACTATGGCTACACCTTC	CASSARTGSNYGYTF
TRBD2	TRBV5-1	.	TRBJ2-3	TGCGCCAGCAGCTTCCGGGAGGGCCTCAGCACAGATACGCAGTATTTT	CASSFREGLSTDTQYF
TRBD1	TRBV4-2	.	TRBJ1-5	TGTGCCAGCAGCCAAGTTTCGGACAGGGTGGGTTACAATCAGCCCCAGCATTTT	CASSQVSDRVGYNQPQHF
.	TRBV18	.	TRBJ2-2	TGTGCCAGCTCATCCAGGGCAGGGGACACCGGGGAGCTGTTTTTT	CASSSRAGDTGELFF
.	TRBV11-3	.	TRBJ2-3	TGTGCCAGCAGCTTAGCGGGGCTCACAGATACGCAGTATTTT	CASSLAGLTDTQYF
.	TRBV5-1	.	TRBJ1-3	TGCGCCAGCAGCTTGGATCCCTCTGGAAACACCATATATTTT	CASSLDPSGNTIYF
.	TRBV9	.	TRBJ2-7	TGTGCCAGCAGCAAAGCTGGGAGGAACGAGCAGTACTTC	CASSKAGRNEQYF
.	TRBV6-5	.	TRBJ2-5	TGTGCCAGCAGTGATGGGGTAACCCAGTACTTC	CASSDGVTQYF
TRBD1	TRBV5-6	once	TRBJ2-7	TGTGCCAGCAGCTTCTCCGGGACAGGGCGTTACGAGCAGTACTTC	CASSFSGTGRYEQYF
TRBD2	TRBV6-1	once	TRBJ2-1	TGTGCCAGCAGTGAAAGGAGGGGGCTAGCGGGATCAGGGGAGCAGTTCTTC	CASSERRGLAGSGEQFF
.	TRBV4-3	.	TRBJ2-2	TGCGCCAGCAGCCAAGAATTTACCAGGGGATGGACCGGGGAGCTGTTTTTT	CASSQEFTRGWTGELFF
.	TRBV5-1	.	TRBJ2-2	TGCGCCAGCAGGGCCGGGAGTCCAACCGGGGAGCTGTTTTTT	CASRAGSPTGELFF
.	TRBV5-1	once	TRBJ2-5	TGCGCCAGCAGCTTGGGTGGCCAACGTGGGGCCCAGTACTTC	CASSLGGQRGAQYF
.	TRBV19	few	TRBJ1-2	TGTGCCAGCGCGGGCTTCGACACTATTACTAACTATGGCTACACCTTC	CASAGFDTITNYGYTF
.	TRBV10-3	.	TRBJ2-7	TGTGCCATCAGTGAGTCCCTAGCCCGATCCTACGAGCAGTACTTC	CAISESLARSYEQYF
TRBD2	TRBV10-3	.	TRBJ2-7	TGTGCCATCAGTGAATTTGGAGCCGGGACTAGTGGATTTGAGCAGTACTTC	CAISEFGAGTSGFEQYF
.	TRBV9	.	TRBJ2-5	TGTGCCAGCAGCCTCCAAAGCGGTGCGACGGGAGAGACCCAGTACTTC	CASSLQSGATGETQYF
TRBD2	TRBV9	.	TRBJ2-1	TGTGCCAGCAGCGTAGGCGGGACTAGCGGGAGTGTTGAGCAGTTCTTC	CASSVGGTSGSVEQFF
.	TRBV11-3	.	TRBJ2-1	TGTGCCAGCAGCTTAATGAGGGGGGCCGAGCAGTTCTTC	CASSLMRGAEQFF
.	TRBV6-5	.	TRBJ1-6	TGTGCCACCTCAAACCAGGTTGTTAATTCACCCCTCCACTTT	CATSNQVVNSPLHF
TRBD1	TRBV7-6	.	TRBJ2-2	TGTGCCAGCAGCTACGCCAAGAGACAGGGTTCCGGGGAGCTGTTTTTT	CASSYAKRQGSGELFF
.	TRBV18	.	TRBJ2-1	TGTGCCAGCTCACGACTAGAGGGGTCTGGGTCCTACAATGAGCAGTTCTTC	CASSRLEGSGSYNEQFF
.	TRBV18	.	TRBJ2-5	TGTGCCAGCTCACCACCGAAAGAGACCCAGTACTTC	CASSPPKETQYF
.	TRBV9	.	TRBJ1-2	TGTGCCAGCAGCCCCCGGGGGACGGCCTACGGCTACACCTTC	CASSPRGTAYGYTF
TRBD1	TRBV5-6	.	TRBJ2-7	TGTGCCAGCAGCTCCCGGGACAGCAATCACTTTTCCTACGAGCAGTACTTC	CASSSRDSNHFSYEQYF
.	TRBV9	.	TRBJ1-6	TGTGCCAGCAGCCAACGTGGCAGGAGCTCCTATAATTCACCCCTCCACTTT	CASSQRGRSSYNSPLHF
.	TRBV4-1	.	TRBJ1-2	TGCGCCAGCAGCCAAAGGGGGGGACCAACTAACTATGGCTACACCTTC	CASSQRGGPTNYGYTF
.	TRBV6-5	.	TRBJ2-3	TGTGCCAGCAGTCGGGACCCTAGGGATACGCAGTATTTT	CASSRDPRDTQYF
.	TRBV30	.	TRBJ1-6	TGTGCCTGCCAAGCTATATATAATTCACCCCTCCACTTT	CACQAIYNSPLHF
.	TRBV11-2	.	TRBJ2-2	TGTGCCAGCAGCTTGCGGGGTTGGGACACCGGGGAGCTGTTTTTT	CASSLRGWDTGELFF
TRBD2	TRBV7-6	.	TRBJ2-7	TGTGCCAGCAGCTTAGTGGCTAGCGGAGCCCGCTACGAGCAGTACTTC	CASSLVASGARYEQYF
.	TRBV7-2	.	TRBJ2-3	TGTGCCAGCAGCTTTATGGTTAGGGGCACAGATACGCAGTATTTT	CASSFMVRGTDTQYF
TRBD1	TRBV15	.	TRBJ2-7	TGTGCCACCAGCAGAGAGGGACAGGGCTACGAGCAGTACTTC	CATSREGQGYEQYF
.	TRBV19	.	TRBJ1-1	TGTGCCAGTAGCCCGCGAGCAGGGAACACTGAAGCTTTCTTT	CASSPRAGNTEAFF
TRBD2	TRBV7-3	once	TRBJ2-1	TGTGCCAGCAGCTTCCCGGCGGGAGGGCGCAATGAGCAGTTCTTC	CASSFPAGGRNEQFF
.	TRBV13	.	TRBJ2-4	TGTGCCAGCAGCATAAGGGGAGACAACCAAAACATTCAGTACTTC	CASSIRGDNQNIQYF
.	TRBV6-5	.	TRBJ1-2	TGTGCCAGCAGCAGACAATCTAACTATGGCTACACCTTC	CASSRQSNYGYTF
TRBD2	TRBV25-1	.	TRBJ2-7	TGTGCCAGCAGCTTAGCGGGAGGAAGGCACGAGCAGTACTTC	CASSLAGGRHEQYF
TRBD2	TRBV7-9	.	TRBJ2-1	TGTGCCAGCAGCCCCTGGACTAGCGGGAACAATGAGCAGTTCTTC	CASSPWTSGNNEQFF
.	TRBV19	.	TRBJ1-5	TGTGCCAGTGCTCGGGACATTTTCAATCAGCCCCAGCATTTT	CASARDIFNQPQHF
.	TRBV5-1	few	TRBJ2-3	TGCGCCAGCAGCTTTCGGCAGGGCACAGATACGCAGTATTTT	CASSFRQGTDTQYF
.	TRBV12-5	.	TRBJ2-5	TGTGCTAGTGGTTTGGTAAGGCATGAGGAGACCCAGTACTTC	CASGLVRHEETQYF
.	TRBV29-1	.	TRBJ2-1	TGCAGCGTTGGAAATCTAGCCTACAATGAGCAGTTCTTC	CSVGNLAYNEQFF
TRBD2	TRBV5-5	.	TRBJ2-1	TGTGCCAGCAGCTCCCTACTAGCGGGAGGCTACAATGAGCAGTTCTTC	CASSSLLAGGYNEQFF
.	TRBV5-1	.	TRBJ1-1	TGCGCCAGCAGCCCCGGAGGTGGTGATGGAACTGAAGCTTTCTTT	CASSPGGGDGTEAFF